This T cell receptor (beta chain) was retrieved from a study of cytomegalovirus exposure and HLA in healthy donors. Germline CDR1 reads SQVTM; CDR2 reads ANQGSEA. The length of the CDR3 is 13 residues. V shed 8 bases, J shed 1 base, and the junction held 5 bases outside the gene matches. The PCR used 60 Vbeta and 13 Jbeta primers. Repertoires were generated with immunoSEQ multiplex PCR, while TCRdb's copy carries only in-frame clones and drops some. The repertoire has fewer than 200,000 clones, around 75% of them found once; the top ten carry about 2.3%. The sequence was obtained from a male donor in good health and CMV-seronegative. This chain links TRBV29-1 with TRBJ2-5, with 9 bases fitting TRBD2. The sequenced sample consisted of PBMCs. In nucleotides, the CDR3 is TGCAGCTTATCTAGCGGGGTCCAAGAGACCCAGTACTTC. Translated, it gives CSLSSGVQETQYF.